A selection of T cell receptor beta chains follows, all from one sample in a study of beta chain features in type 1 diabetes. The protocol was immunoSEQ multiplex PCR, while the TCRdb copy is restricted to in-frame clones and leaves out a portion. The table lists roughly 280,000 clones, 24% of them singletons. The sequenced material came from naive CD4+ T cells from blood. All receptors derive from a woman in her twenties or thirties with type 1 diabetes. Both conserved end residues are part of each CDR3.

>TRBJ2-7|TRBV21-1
CASSSAGTSEYEQYF
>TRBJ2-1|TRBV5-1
CASSLGGSVDEQFF
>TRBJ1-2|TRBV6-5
CASSLQEGAVGYTF
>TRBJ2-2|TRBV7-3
CASSRATANTGELFF
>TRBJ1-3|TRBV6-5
CASSYSWRNGNTIYF
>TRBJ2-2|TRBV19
CAGRGGAGLTGELFF
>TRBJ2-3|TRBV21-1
CASSKDGSGQSTQYF
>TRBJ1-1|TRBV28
CASRTPGQGTAFF
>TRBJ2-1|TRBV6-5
CASRKTGVGEQFF
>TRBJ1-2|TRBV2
CASNTQGPNYGYTF
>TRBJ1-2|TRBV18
CASTHGTRSPSYGYTF
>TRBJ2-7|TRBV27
CASSLLAGGIGYEQYF
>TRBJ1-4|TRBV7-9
CASSLSQNEKLFF
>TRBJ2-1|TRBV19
CASSPRLAYNEQFF
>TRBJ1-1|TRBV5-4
CASSLESGDEAFF
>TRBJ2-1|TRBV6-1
CASRRQGGNNEQFF
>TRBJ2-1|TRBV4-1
CASSQAPSGRNEQFF
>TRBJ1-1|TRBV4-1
CASSQDRQGRGNTEAFF
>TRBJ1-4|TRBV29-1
CSVGAAGSATNEKLFF
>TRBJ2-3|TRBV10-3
CAISDSLALGTDTQYF
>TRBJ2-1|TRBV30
CAWSGMPGGYNEQFF
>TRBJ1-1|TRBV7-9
CASSSGTLNTEAFF
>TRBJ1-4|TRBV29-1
CSGLMRASGEKLFF
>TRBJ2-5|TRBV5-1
CASSVGLAGEETQYF
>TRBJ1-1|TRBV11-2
CASSSVGDTHTEAFF
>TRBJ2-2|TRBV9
CASSVTLVENTGELFF
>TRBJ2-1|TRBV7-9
CASSLANTVYNEQFF
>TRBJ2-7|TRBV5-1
CASSPAAGRSYEQYF
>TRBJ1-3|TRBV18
CASSPAGDTAGNTIYF
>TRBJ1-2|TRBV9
CASSVVGQNYGYTF
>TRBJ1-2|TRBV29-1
CSVNYPRDSDGYTF
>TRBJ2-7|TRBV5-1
CASSPAGTSGLSYEQYF
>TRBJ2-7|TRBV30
CAWSVGTGLYEQYF
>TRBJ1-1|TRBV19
CASTSTGLNTEAFF
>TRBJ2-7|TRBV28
CASSLFGVGESGRDEQYF
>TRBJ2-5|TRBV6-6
CASSLAGVPETQYF
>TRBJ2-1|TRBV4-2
CASSKQSDATRNEQFF
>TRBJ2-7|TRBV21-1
CASSSRAYEQYF
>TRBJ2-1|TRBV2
CASRISLAGQRNEQFF
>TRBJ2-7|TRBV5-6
CASSLFDRVAYEQYF
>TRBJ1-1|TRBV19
CASTQGAANTEAFF
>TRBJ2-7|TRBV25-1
CASSAVEGYEQYF
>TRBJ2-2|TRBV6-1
CASSQTGGVTGELFF
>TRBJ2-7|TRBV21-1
CATRSGTSGRGASYEQYF